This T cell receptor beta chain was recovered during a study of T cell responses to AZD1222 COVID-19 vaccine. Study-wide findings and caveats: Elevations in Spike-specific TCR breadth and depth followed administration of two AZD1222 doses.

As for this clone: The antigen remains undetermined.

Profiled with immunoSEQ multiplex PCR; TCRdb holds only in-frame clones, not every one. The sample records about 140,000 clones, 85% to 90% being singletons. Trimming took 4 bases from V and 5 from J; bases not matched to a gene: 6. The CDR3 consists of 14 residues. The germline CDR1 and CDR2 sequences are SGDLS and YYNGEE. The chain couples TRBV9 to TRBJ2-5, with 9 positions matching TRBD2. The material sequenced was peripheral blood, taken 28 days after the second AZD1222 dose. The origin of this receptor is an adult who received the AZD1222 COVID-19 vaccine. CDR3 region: CASSPLSGGETQYF. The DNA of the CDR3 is TGTGCCAGCAGCCCTTTGAGCGGGGGGGAGACCCAGTACTTC.